Listed below are T cell receptor beta chains from one sample, sequenced in a study of blood T cell repertoires in COVID-19. Clones were sequenced by immunoSEQ multiplex PCR, and TCRdb holds only the in-frame ones, with some missing. The sample carries under 75,000 clones, 81% recorded once. The sequenced material came from peripheral blood. The source is a woman aged 80 or over with active or convalescent COVID-19. Both conserved end residues are part of each CDR3.

v_gene,j_gene,len,CDR3aa
TRBV28,TRBJ1-2,15,CASSLARLGHYGYTF
TRBV6-5,TRBJ1-2,13,CASSYKDRRGYTF
TRBV18,TRBJ2-7,15,CASSRGPNQAGEQYF
TRBV20-1,TRBJ1-1,11,CSATVSTEAFF
TRBV10-3,TRBJ1-5,15,CAISDSDRGYQPQHF
TRBV6-6,TRBJ2-5,13,CASGGTGLETQYF
TRBV2,TRBJ1-1,16,CASSVDRGDMNTEAFF
TRBV2,TRBJ2-2,13,CARATQGTGELFF
TRBV7-9,TRBJ2-5,18,CASLGTRGGPRHGETQYF
TRBV6-2/TRBV6-3,TRBJ1-5,16,CASSYWWAGKGQPQHF
TRBV5-6,TRBJ1-4,15,CASSLGTGSNEKLFF
TRBV6-5,TRBJ1-2,13,CASKPAGGYGYTF
TRBV2,TRBJ2-3,16,CASRRPPDSNTDTQYF
TRBV19,TRBJ2-3,13,CASSAGSTDTQYF
TRBV19,TRBJ2-3,16,CASSIKGRGREGTQYF
TRBV6-1,TRBJ2-6,15,CASSEVGSGANVLTF
TRBV7-2,TRBJ1-5,13,CASSLGAGRAQHF
TRBV4-3,TRBJ1-1,13,CASSQDTYAEAFF
TRBV15,TRBJ2-5,15,CATSPVGGAFETQYF
TRBV9,TRBJ2-5,18,CASSKSGNGGNYQETQYF
TRBV7-9,TRBJ2-3,14,CASSRGAPVDTQYF
TRBV7-8,TRBJ1-2,14,CASSLKDTRYGYTF
TRBV5-1,TRBJ1-1,14,CASSGEQVNTEAFF
TRBV6-5,TRBJ1-4,14,CASSLAPANEKLFF
TRBV3-1/TRBV3-2,TRBJ1-3,15,CASSLQGPLRNTIYF
TRBV6-5,TRBJ2-2,13,CASRRGTGGELFF
TRBV9,TRBJ2-3,15,CASTLAGGITDTQYF